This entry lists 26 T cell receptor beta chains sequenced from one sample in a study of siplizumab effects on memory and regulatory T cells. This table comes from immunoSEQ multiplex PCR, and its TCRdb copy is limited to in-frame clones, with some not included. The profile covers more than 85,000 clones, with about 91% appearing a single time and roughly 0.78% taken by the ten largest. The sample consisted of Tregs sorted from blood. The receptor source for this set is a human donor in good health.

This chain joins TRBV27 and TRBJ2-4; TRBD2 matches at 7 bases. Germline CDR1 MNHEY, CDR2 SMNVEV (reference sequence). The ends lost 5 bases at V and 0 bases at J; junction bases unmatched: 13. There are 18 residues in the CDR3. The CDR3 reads CASSPYPPSGTAKNIQYF. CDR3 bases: TGTGCCAGCAGTCCCTATCCACCTAGCGGTACAGCCAAAAACATTCAGTACTTC.

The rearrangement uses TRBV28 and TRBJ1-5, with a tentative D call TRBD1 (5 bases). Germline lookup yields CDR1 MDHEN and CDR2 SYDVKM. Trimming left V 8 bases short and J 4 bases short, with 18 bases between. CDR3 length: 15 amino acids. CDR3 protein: CASDTPQGANQPQHF. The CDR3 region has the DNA TGTGCCAGCGATACCCCTCAGGGCGCGAATCAGCCCCAGCATTTT. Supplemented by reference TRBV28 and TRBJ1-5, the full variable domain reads DVKVTQSSRYLVKRTGEKVFLECVQDMDHENMFWYRQDPGLGLRLIYFSYDVKMKEKGDIPEGYSVSREKKERFSLILESASTNQTSMYLCASDTPQGANQPQHFGDGTRLSIL.

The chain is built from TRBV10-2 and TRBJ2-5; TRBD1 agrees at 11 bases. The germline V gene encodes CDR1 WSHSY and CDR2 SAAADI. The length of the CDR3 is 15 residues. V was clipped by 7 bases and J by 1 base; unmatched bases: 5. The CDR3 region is CASIGQGASQETQYF. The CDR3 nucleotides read TGCGCCAGCATTGGACAGGGGGCGAGCCAAGAGACCCAGTACTTC.

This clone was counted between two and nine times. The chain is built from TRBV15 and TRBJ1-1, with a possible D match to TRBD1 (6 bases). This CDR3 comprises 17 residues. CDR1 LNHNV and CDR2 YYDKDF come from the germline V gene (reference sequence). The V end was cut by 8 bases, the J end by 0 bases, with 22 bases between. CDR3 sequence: CATRTSLRGQVNTEAFF. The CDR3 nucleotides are TGTGCCACCCGCACCTCCCTCCGGGGGCAGGTGAACACTGAAGCTTTCTTT.

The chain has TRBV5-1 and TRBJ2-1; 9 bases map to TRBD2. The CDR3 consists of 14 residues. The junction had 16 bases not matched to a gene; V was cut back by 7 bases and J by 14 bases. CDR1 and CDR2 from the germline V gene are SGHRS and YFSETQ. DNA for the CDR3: TGCGCCAGCTCAAAACTTACGGCGGGACTAGCAGAGTTCTTC. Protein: CASSKLTAGLAEFF.

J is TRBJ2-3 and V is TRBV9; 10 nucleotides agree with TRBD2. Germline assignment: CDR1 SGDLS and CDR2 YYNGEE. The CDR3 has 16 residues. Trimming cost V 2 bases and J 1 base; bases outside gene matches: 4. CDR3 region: CASSVRLAGRTDTQYF. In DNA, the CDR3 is TGTGCCAGCAGCGTGCGACTAGCGGGTCGCACAGATACGCAGTATTTT.

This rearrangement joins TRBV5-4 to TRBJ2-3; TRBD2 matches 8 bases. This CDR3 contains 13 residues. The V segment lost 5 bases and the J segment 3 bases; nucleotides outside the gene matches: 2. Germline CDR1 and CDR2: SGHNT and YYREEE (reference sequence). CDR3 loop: CASRRGGTDTQYF. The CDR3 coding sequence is TGTGCCAGCAGACGGGGGGGAACAGATACGCAGTATTTT.

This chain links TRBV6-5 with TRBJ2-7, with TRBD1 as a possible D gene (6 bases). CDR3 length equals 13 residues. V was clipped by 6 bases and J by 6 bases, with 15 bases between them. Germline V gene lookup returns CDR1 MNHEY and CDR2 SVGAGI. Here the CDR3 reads CASSPRAGVEQYF. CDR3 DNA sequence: TGTGCCAGCAGCCCCCGGGCAGGGGTCGAGCAGTACTTC.

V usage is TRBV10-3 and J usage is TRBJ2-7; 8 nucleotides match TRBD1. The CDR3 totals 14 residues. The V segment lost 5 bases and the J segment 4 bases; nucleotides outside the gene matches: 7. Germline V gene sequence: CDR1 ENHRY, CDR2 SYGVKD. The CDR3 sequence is CAISPRTGTYEQYF. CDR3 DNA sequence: TGTGCCATCAGTCCGCGGACAGGGACTTACGAGCAGTACTTC.

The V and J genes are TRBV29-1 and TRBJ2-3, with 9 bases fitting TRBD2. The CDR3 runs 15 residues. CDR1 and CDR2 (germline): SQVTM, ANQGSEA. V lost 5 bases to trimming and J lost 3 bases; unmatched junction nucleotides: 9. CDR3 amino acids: CSVSLAGFGTDTQYF. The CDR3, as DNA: TGCAGCGTTAGCCTAGCGGGATTCGGTACAGATACGCAGTATTTT.

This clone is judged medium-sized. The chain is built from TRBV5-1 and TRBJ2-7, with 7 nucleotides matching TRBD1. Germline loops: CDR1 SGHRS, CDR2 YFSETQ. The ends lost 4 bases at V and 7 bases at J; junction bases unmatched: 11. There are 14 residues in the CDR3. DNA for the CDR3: TGCGCCAGCAGCCCGGGACAGAATAGGAAGGAGCAGTACTTC. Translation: CASSPGQNRKEQYF.

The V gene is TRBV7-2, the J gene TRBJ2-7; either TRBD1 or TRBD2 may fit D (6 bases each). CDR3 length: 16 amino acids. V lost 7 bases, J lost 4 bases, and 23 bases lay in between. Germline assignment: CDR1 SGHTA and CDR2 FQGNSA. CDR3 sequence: CASTKTPQGTGYEQYF. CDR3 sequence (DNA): TGTGCCAGCACCAAGACGCCGCAGGGGACTGGGTACGAGCAGTACTTC.

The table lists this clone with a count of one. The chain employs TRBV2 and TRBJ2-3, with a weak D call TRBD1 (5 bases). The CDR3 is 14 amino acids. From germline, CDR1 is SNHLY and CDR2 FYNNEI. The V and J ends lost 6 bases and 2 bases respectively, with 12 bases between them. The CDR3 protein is CASRKDISTDTQYF. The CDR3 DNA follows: TGTGCCAGCAGGAAGGACATTTCCACAGATACGCAGTATTTT.

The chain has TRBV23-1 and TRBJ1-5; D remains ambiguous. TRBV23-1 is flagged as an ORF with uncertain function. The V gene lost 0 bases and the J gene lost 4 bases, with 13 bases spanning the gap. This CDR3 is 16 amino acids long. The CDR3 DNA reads TGCGCCAGCAGTCAATCTAACATCCGAGGAAATCAGCCCCAGCATTTT. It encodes CASSQSNIRGNQPQHF.

CDR3 loop: CAWSSWELDNSPLHF. The CDR3 nucleotides read TGTGCCTGGAGTTCGTGGGAGCTGGATAATTCACCCCTCCACTTT. The genes are TRBV30 and TRBJ1-6, with unresolved D. This CDR3 is 15 amino acids long. Germline CDR1 GTSNPN, CDR2 SVGIG (reference sequence). The germline V and J ends were trimmed by 2 bases and 5 bases, with 13 bases remaining between them.

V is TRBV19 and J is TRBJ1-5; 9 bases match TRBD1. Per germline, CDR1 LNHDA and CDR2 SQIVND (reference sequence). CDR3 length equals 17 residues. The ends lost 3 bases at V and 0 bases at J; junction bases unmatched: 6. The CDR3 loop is CASSIYRGLYSNQPQHF. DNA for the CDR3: TGTGCCAGTAGTATTTACAGGGGGCTTTATAGCAATCAGCCCCAGCATTTT. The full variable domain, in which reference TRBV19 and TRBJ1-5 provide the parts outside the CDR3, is DGGITQSPKYLFRKEGQNVTLSCEQNLNHDAMYWYRQDPGQGLRLIYYSQIVNDFQKGDIAEGYSVSREKKESFPLTVTSAQKNPTAFYLCASSIYRGLYSNQPQHFGDGTRLSIL.

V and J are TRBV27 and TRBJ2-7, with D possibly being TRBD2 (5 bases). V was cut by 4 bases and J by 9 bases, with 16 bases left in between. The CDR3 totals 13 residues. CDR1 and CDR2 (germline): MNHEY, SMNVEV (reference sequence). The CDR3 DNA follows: TGTGCCAGCAGTTGGGCGGGTTTGACCGGGCAGTACTTC. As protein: CASSWAGLTGQYF.

CDR3 DNA: TGCGCCAGCAGCTTGGGGGGGCTGACCTACAATGAGCAGTTCTTC. Its protein is CASSLGGLTYNEQFF. The V gene is TRBV5-1, the J gene TRBJ2-1; D possibly corresponds to TRBD1 (6 bases). Germline CDR1 is SGHRS and CDR2 is YFSETQ. The V gene lost 0 bases and the J gene lost 2 bases, with 9 bases spanning the gap. The CDR3 runs to 15 residues.

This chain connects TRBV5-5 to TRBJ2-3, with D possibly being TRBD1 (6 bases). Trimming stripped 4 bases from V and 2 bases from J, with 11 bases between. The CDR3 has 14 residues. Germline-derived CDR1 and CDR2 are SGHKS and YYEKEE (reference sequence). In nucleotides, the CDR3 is TGTGCCAGCAGCCTGACAGGTATCACAGATACGCAGTATTTT. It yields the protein CASSLTGITDTQYF.

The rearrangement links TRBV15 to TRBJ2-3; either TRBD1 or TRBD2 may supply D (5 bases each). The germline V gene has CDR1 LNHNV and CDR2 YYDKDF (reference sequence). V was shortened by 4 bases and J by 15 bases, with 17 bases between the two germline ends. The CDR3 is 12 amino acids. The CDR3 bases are TGTGCCACCAGCAACCGGGGCCTCCCCGGATATTTT. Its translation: CATSNRGLPGYF.

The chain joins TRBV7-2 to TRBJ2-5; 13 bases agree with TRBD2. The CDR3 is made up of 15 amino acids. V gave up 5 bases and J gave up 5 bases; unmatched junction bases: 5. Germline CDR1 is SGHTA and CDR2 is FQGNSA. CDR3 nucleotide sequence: TGTGCCAGCAGCAAAGGACTAGCGGGAGTGGAGACCCAGTACTTC. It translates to CASSKGLAGVETQYF.

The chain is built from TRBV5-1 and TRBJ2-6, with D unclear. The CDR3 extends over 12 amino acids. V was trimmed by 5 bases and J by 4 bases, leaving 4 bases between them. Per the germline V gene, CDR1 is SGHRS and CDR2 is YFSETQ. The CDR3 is CASRPGANVLTF. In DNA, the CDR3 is TGCGCCAGCAGACCCGGGGCCAACGTCCTGACTTTC.

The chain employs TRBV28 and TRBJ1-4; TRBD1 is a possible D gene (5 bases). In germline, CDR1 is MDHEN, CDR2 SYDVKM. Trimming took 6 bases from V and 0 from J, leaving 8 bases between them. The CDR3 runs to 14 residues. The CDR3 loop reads CASRDSATNEKLFF. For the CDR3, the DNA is TGTGCCAGCAGAGACAGCGCAACTAATGAAAAACTGTTTTTT.

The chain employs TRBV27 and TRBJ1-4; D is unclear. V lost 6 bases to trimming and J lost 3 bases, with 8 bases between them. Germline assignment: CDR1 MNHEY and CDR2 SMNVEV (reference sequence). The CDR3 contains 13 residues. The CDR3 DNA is TGTGCCAGCAGGCTGTGGGCTAATGAAAAACTGTTTTTT. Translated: CASRLWANEKLFF.

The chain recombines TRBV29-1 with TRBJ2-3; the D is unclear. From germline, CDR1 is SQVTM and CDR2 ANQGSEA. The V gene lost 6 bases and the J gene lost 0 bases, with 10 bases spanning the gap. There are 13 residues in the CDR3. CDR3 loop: CSVLRTSTDTQYF. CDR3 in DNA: TGCAGCGTACTCCGTACTAGCACAGATACGCAGTATTTT.

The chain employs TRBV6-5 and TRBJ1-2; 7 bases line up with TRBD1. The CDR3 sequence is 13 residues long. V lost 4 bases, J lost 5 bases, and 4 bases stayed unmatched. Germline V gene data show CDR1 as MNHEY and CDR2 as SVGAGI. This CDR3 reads CASSSTTGYGYTF. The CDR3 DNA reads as TGTGCCAGCAGTTCGACGACAGGGTATGGCTACACCTTC.